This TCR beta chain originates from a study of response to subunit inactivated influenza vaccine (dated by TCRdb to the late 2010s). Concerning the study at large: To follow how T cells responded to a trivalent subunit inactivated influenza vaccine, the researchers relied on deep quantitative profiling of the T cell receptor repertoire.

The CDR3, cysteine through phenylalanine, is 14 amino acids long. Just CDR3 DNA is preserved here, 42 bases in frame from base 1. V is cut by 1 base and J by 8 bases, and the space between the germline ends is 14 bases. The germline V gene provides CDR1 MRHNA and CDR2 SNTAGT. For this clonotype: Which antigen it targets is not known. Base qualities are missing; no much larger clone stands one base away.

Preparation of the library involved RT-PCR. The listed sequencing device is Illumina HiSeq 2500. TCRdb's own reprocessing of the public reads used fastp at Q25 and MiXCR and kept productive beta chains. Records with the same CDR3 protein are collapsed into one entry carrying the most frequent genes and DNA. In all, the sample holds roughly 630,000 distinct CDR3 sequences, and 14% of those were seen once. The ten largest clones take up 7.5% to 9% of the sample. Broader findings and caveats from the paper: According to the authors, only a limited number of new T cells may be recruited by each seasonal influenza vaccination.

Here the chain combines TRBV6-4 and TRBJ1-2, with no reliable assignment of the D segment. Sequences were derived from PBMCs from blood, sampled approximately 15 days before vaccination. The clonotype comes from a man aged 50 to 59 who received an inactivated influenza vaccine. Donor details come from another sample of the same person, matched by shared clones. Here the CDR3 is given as CASSDFFRGRGYTF. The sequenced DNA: TGTGCCAGCAGTGACTTTTTCCGAGGTAGAGGCTACACCTTC.